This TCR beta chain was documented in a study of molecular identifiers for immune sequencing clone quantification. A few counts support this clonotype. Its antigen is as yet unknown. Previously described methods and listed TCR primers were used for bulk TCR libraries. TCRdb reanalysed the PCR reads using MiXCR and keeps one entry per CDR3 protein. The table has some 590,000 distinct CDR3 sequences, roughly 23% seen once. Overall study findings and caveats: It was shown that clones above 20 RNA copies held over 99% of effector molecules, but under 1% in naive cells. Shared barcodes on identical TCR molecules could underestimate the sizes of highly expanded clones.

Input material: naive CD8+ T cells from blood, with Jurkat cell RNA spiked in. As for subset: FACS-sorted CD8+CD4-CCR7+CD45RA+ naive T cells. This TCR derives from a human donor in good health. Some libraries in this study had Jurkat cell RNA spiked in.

The CDR3 sequence is CAGTPDGSSYNEQFF. As DNA, the CDR3 is TGTGCCGGCACCCCCGACGGAAGCTCCTACAATGAGCAGTTCTTC. V and J are TRBV12-3 or TRBV12-4 and TRBJ2-1, with unresolved D. V was shortened by 11 bases and J by 0 bases, with 17 bases between the two germline ends. The CDR3 totals 15 residues.